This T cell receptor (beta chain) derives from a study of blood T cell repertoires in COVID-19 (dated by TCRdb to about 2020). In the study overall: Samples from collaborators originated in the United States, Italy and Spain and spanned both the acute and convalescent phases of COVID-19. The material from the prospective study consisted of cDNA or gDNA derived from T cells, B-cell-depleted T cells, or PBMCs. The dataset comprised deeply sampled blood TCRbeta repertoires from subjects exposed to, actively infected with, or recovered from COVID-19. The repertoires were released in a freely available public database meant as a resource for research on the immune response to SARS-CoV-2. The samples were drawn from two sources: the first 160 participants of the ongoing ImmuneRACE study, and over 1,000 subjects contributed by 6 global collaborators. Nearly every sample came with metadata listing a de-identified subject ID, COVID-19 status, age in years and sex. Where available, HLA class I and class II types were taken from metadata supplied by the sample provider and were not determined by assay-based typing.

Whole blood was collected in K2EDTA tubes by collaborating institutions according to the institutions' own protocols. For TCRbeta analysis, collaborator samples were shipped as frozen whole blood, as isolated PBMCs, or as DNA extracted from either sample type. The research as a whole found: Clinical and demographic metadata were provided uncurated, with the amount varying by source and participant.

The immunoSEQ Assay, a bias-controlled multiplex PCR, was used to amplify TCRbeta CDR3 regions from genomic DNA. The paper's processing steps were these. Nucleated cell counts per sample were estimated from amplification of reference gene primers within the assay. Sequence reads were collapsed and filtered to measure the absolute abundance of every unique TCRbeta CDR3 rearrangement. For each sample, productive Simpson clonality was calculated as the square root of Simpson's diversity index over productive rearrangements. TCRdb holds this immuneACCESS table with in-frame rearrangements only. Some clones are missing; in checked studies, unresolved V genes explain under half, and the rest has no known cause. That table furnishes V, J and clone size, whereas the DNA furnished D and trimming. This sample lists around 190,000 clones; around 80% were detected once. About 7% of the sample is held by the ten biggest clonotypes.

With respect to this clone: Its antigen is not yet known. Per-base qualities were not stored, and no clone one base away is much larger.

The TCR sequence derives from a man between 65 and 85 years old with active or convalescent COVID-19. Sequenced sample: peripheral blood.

The bases read TGTGCCAGCCGCCACTGGAGACAGTCTTTTTTTATAGTTCAGGATGAGCAGTTCTTC. Translated, this gives CASRHWRQSFFIVQDEQFF. The sequence joins TRBV27 to TRBJ2-1, with TRBD1 perhaps the D gene, on 5 matching bases. V drops 8 bases and J drops 8 bases, leaving 34 bases in between. CDR1 and CDR2 are read off the germline V gene (reference sequence) as MNHEY and SMNVEV. CDR3 length: 19 amino acids, cysteine to phenylalanine. Of the read, only the CDR3 DNA is kept; its 57 bases are in frame from base 1.